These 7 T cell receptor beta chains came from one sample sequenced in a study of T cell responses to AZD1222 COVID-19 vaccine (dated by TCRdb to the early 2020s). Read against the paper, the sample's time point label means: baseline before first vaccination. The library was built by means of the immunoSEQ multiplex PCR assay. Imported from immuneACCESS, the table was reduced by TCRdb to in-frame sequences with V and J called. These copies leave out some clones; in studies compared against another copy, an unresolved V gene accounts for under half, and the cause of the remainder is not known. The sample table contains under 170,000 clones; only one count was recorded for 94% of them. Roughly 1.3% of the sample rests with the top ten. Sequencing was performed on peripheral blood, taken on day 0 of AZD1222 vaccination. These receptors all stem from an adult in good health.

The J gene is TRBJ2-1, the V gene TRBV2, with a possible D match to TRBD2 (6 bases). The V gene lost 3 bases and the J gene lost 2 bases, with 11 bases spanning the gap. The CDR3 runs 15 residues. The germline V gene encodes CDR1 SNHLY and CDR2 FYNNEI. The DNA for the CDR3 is TGTGCCAGCAGTGATGGGGGGAGTACCTACAATGAGCAGTTCTTC. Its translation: CASSDGGSTYNEQFF. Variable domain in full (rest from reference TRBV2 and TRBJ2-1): EPEVTQTPSHQVTQMGQEVILRCVPISNHLYFYWYRQILGQKVEFLVSFYNNEISEKSEIFDDQFSVERPDGSNFTLKIRSTKLEDSAMYFCASSDGGSTYNEQFFGPGTRLTVL.

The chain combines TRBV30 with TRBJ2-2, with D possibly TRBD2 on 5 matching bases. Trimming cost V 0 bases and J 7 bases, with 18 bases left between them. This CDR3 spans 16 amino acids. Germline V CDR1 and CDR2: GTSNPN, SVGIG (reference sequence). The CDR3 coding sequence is TGTGCCTGGAGTGTACTGAGGACCCCTCGGGACGGGGAGCTGTTTTTT. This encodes CAWSVLRTPRDGELFF.

CDR3 sequence (DNA): TGTGCCAGCAGCTTGGGGCGGGTGAACACTGAAGCTTTCTTT. Translation gives CASSLGRVNTEAFF. This chain links TRBV5-4 with TRBJ1-1; no reliable D call. With 0 bases removed from V and 0 bases from J, the gap between germline ends came to 6 bases. The germline V gene encodes CDR1 SGHNT and CDR2 YYREEE (reference sequence). This CDR3 comprises 14 residues.

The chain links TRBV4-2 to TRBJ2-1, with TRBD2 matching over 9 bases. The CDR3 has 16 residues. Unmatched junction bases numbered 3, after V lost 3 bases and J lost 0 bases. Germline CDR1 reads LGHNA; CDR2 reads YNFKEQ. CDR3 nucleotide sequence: TGTGCCAGCAGCCAGGAGACTAGCGGCTCCTACAATGAGCAGTTCTTC. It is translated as CASSQETSGSYNEQFF.

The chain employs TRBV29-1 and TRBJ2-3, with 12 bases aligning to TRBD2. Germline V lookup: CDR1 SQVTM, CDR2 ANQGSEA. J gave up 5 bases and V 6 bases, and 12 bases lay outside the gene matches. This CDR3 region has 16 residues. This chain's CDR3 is CSVADQLAGGGDTQYF. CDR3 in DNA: TGCAGCGTGGCAGACCAACTAGCGGGAGGAGGAGATACGCAGTATTTT.

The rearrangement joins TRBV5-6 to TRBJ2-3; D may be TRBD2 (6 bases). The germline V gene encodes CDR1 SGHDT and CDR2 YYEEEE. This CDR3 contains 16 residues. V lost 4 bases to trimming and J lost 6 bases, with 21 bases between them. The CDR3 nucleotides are TGTGCCAGCAGCGGGGGGACCATACAAGTTTCGGATACGCAGTATTTT. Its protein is CASSGGTIQVSDTQYF.

CDR3 nucleotides: TGTGCCAGCAGTTACTCGGGGGGATTTTCACCCCTCCACTTT. It codes for CASSYSGGFSPLHF. This chain joins TRBV6-5 and TRBJ1-6; perhaps TRBD1 as D (5 bases). Germline CDR1 MNHEY, CDR2 SVGAGI. The CDR3 sequence is 14 residues long. Deletions cut 0 bases from V and 9 bases from J, with 9 bases between.